The next 18 T cell receptor beta chains were all read from a single sample in a study of patients and donors after allogeneic stem cell transplantation. A single record per CDR3 protein comes from TCRdb applying MiXCR to the RT-PCR reads. The repertoire holds over 130,000 distinct CDR3 sequences, with 37% as singletons. The sample was blood, either unsorted or a sorted T cell fraction (not recorded which). These receptors all stem from a human donor who was either an allogeneic HSCT recipient or a stem cell or donor lymphocyte infusion donor (not recorded which). It is not recorded whose cells these are; they may come from a transplant donor.

This clonotype was counted at least ten times. The chain has TRBV28 and TRBJ2-6; 7 bases are shared with TRBD1. Germline V gene data show CDR1 as MDHEN and CDR2 as SYDVKM. J gave up 2 bases and V 4 bases, and 5 bases lay outside the gene matches. CDR3 length: 16 amino acids. The CDR3 DNA reads as TGTGCCAGCAGTTCTCCGGGACAGACTGGGGCCAACGTCCTGACTTTC. Encoded protein: CASSSPGQTGANVLTF.

The chain uses TRBV27 and TRBJ1-1; TRBD1 might be the D (5 bases). The CDR3 totals 13 residues. CDR1 and CDR2 from the germline V gene are MNHEY and SMNVEV (reference sequence). Deletions cut 3 bases from V and 3 bases from J, with 8 bases between. CDR3: CASSFIGDTEAFF. The CDR3 bases are TGTGCCAGCAGTTTCATAGGGGACACTGAAGCTTTCTTT.

This chain uses TRBV20-1 with TRBJ2-3; 11 nucleotides align to TRBD1. V gave up 2 bases and J gave up 5 bases; unmatched junction bases: 3. CDR3 length: 14 residues. Germline CDR1 is DFQATT and CDR2 is SNEGSKA (reference sequence). DNA of the CDR3: TGCAGTGCTAGAACGGACAGGGGGCTAGATACGCAGTATTTT. Protein product: CSARTDRGLDTQYF.

V is TRBV21-1 and J is TRBJ1-5. TRBV21-1 constitutes a pseudogene. The CDR3 consists of 16 residues. Here the CDR3 reads CASSGSGRDLNQPQHF. The CDR3 bases are TGTGCCAGCAGCGGATCCGGCAGAGATCTCAATCAGCCCCAGCATTTT.

The V call is TRBV7-2, the J call TRBJ1-3; D is ambiguous. The CDR3 is made up of 16 amino acids. CDR1 is SGHTA and CDR2 is FQGNSA in the germline V gene. V lost 5 bases and J lost 4, with 18 bases in between. The CDR3 nucleotides read TGTGCCAGCAGCCCAAGGCTACAGATTACCGGAAACACCATATATTTT. It specifies CASSPRLQITGNTIYF.

This clonotype was seen a few times. The chain combines TRBV2 with TRBJ1-1; D call uncertain. V lost 4 bases, J lost 11 bases, and 11 bases lay in between. There are 11 residues in the CDR3. The germline gives CDR1 SNHLY, CDR2 FYNNEI. In DNA, the CDR3 is TGTGCCAGCAGTGGGAGTATAGAGGCTTTCTTT. This sequence encodes CASSGSIEAFF.

This chain links TRBV7-9 with TRBJ1-2; no reliable D call. Germline CDR1 and CDR2: SEHNR and FQNEAQ (reference sequence). Trimming left V 3 bases short and J 10 bases short, with 12 bases between. The CDR3 length is 12 residues. The CDR3 loop reads CASSFGPEDYTF. For the CDR3, the DNA is TGTGCCAGCAGCTTCGGCCCCGAGGACTACACCTTC.

This clonotype was counted between two and nine times. This chain connects TRBV12-3 or TRBV12-4 to TRBJ2-7; no clear D gene. The CDR3 totals 15 residues. Trimming removed 1 base from V and 3 bases from J, with 13 bases in between. The DNA for the CDR3 is TGTGCCAGCAGTTTAGGGGCGACATTAGGCTACGAGCAGTACTTC. This sequence encodes CASSLGATLGYEQYF.

This chain links TRBV7-9 with TRBJ2-7, with D possibly matching TRBD2 (5 bases). Germline values: CDR1 SEHNR, CDR2 FQNEAQ (reference sequence). The length of the CDR3 is 16 residues. Trimming left V 5 bases short and J 0 bases short, with 17 bases between. CDR3 sequence: CASSPDLPGSSYEQYF. DNA of the CDR3: TGTGCCAGCAGCCCCGACCTTCCGGGGAGCTCCTACGAGCAGTACTTC.

The genes are TRBV12-3 or TRBV12-4 and TRBJ1-2; D gene uncertain. V was cut by 1 base and J by 3 bases, with 9 bases left in between. CDR3 length: 14 residues. The CDR3 DNA is TGTGCCAGCAGTTTAGTCGGAGTTTACTATGGCTACACCTTC. Its translation: CASSLVGVYYGYTF.

This clonotype was counted once. V is TRBV7-6 and J is TRBJ1-1, with TRBD1 matching 7 bases. With V trimmed by 0 bases and J by 1 base, 2 bases remained unmatched. This CDR3 comprises 15 residues. CDR1 and CDR2 from the germline V gene are SGHVS and FNYEAQ. The CDR3 DNA reads TGTGCCAGCAGCTTAGCGCAGGGGGGGAACACTGAAGCTTTCTTT. Translation: CASSLAQGGNTEAFF.

This clonotype showed up many times. The chain combines TRBV5-1 with TRBJ2-7; D remains unclear. The CDR3 runs to 13 residues. Trimming removed 1 base from V and 3 bases from J, with 8 bases in between. From germline, CDR1 is SGHRS and CDR2 YFSETQ. The CDR3, as DNA: TGCGCCAGCAGCTTGTGGCCGATCTACGAGCAGTACTTC. Translation gives CASSLWPIYEQYF.

The chain employs TRBV4-2 and TRBJ1-2; TRBD1 might be the D (6 bases). V lost 3 bases and J lost 7, with 21 bases in between. Per the germline V gene, CDR1 is LGHNA and CDR2 is YNFKEQ. This CDR3 spans 16 amino acids. The CDR3 nucleotides read TGTGCCAGCAGCCACCCTCTGGACAGTTTAACGAGTGGCTACACCTTC. Encoded protein: CASSHPLDSLTSGYTF.

This clonotype was counted between two and nine times. V usage is TRBV9 and J usage is TRBJ2-2; tentatively, D is TRBD1 (7 bases). The CDR3 runs 14 residues. V was trimmed by 4 bases and J by 15 bases, leaving 22 bases between them. Germline assignment: CDR1 SGDLS and CDR2 YYNGEE. CDR3 DNA sequence: TGTGCCAGCAGCCAAAGGCAGGGGGGCTCGGCGGTGTTTTTT. Protein sequence: CASSQRQGGSAVFF. Based on the CDR3 plus reference TRBV9 and TRBJ2-2, the full variable domain is DSGVTQTPKHLITATGQRVTLRCSPRSGDLSVYWYQQSLDQGLQFLIQYYNGEERAKGNILERFSAQQFPDLHSELNLSSLELGDSALYFCASSQRQGGSAVFFGEGSRLTVL.

V is TRBV6-6 and J is TRBJ2-7; D may be TRBD1 (5 bases). Germline CDR1 MNHNY, CDR2 SVGAGI (reference sequence). V was shortened by 1 base and J by 2 bases, with 9 bases between the two germline ends. The CDR3 is made up of 14 amino acids. Here the CDR3 DNA reads TGTGCCAGCAGTTACTGGCAGGGAACCTACGAGCAGTACTTC. Translated, it gives CASSYWQGTYEQYF.

The chain employs TRBV28 and TRBJ1-5; weak D call: TRBD1 (5 bases). Germline lookup yields CDR1 MDHEN and CDR2 SYDVKM. The CDR3 has 15 amino acids. Between the trimmed V and J ends, which lost 3 bases and 5 bases, there was a span of 14 bases. CDR3 protein: CASSFRQAGYQPQHF. CDR3 in DNA: TGTGCCAGCAGTTTCAGGCAGGCAGGGTATCAGCCCCAGCATTTT.

This clonotype was observed a handful of times. This chain joins TRBV28 and TRBJ2-7, with 8 bases matching TRBD1. CDR3 size: 14 residues. Germline trimming cut 4 bases from V and 8 bases from J; bases unmatched to any gene: 10. From germline, CDR1 is MDHEN and CDR2 SYDVKM. Here the CDR3 DNA reads TGTGCCAGCAGTTCGACAGGGGTCGCTAGCCAGCAGTACGTC. Its translation is CASSSTGVASQQYV.

The genes are TRBV19 and TRBJ1-1; D remains unclear. The CDR3 length is 13 residues. The ends were cut back, 7 bases at V and 2 bases at J, with 11 bases in the middle. Germline CDR1 and CDR2: LNHDA and SQIVND (reference sequence). CDR3 DNA: TGTGCCAGTACGGCCCCACACAACACTGAAGCTTTCTTT. This encodes CASTAPHNTEAFF.